The entry below describes one T cell receptor beta chain. As yet, its antigen is unknown. This entry comes from a study of cytomegalovirus exposure and HLA in healthy donors. Points from the study as a whole: Accurate HLA-A and HLA-B prediction from TCR beta sequences was reported for most subjects. Later analysis found that TCR beta chains associated with HLA were more clonally expanded than other, equally common chains. By a later analysis, the bulk of CMV-associated TCR beta chains appeared HLA-restricted.

The PCR ran on 60 Vbeta and 13 Jbeta primers. How the authors handled the data: Later reanalysis found 75 million to 95 million unique TCR beta chains, approximately 11 million of them shared. The data were produced by immunoSEQ multiplex PCR, yet TCRdb's version contains in-frame clones alone and is incomplete. V, J and clone size reflect that table, while D and trimming were determined from the DNA. The data show approximately 120,000 clones, roughly three quarters seen once. Germline CDR1 is MNHNY and CDR2 is SVGAGI (reference sequence). V dropped 6 bases and J dropped 6; count of bases not matched to a gene: 4. The CDR3 loop spans 13 amino acids.

This clonotype was sampled from a woman aged 45-65 years in good health and CMV-seropositive. The chain employs TRBV6-6 and TRBJ1-2, with TRBD1 identical over 10 bases. The material sequenced was PBMCs. The CDR3 region has the DNA TGTGCCAGCAGCTCGGACAGGGGGGATGGCTACACCTTC. It specifies CASSSDRGDGYTF.